This record covers a single TCR beta chain. Clones were sequenced by immunoSEQ multiplex PCR, and TCRdb holds only the in-frame ones, with some missing. The sample consists of approximately 120,000 clones, about 85% of them appearing once. The data derive from a study of PD-1 blockade in mismatch repair-deficient tumors. The V end was cut by 5 bases, the J end by 8 bases, with 15 bases between. CDR3 length equals 13 residues. Germline lookup yields CDR1 SEHNR and CDR2 FQNEAQ (reference sequence). The rearrangement uses TRBV7-9 and TRBJ1-1; D is possibly TRBD1 (5 bases). This receptor was obtained from an adult with mismatch repair-deficient cancer. The sample was peripheral blood, taken 44 weeks after starting pembrolizumab. CDR3 residues: CASSPNVRGEAFF. In nucleotides, the CDR3 is TGTGCCAGCAGCCCGAACGTGAGGGGAGAAGCTTTCTTT. The variable domain in full, with the rest retrieved from reference TRBV7-9 and TRBJ1-1, is DTGVSQNPRHKITKRGQNVTFRCDPISEHNRLYWYRQTLGQGPEFLTYFQNEAQLEKSRLLSDRFSAERPKGSFSTLEIQRTEQGDSAMYLCASSPNVRGEAFFGQGTRLTVV.